The 13 T cell receptor beta chains listed next were all sequenced from one sample in a study of T cell clonality in common variable immunodeficiency. Study-wide findings and caveats: Reportedly, TCR beta sequences from common variable immunodeficiency showed fewer deletions and N-nucleotide insertions.

Their target antigens are unknown. Generated by immunoSEQ multiplex PCR, the TCRdb table keeps only in-frame clones and is missing some. The specimen has 9,400 or so clones, none found just once. The sample was peripheral blood mononuclear cells. These receptors were taken from a human donor with common variable immunodeficiency.

This clone showed up many times. Read coverage stops 3 residues before the CDR3 terminus; the germline J gene supplies the remainder. The chain joins TRBV9 to TRBJ2-2, with D maybe TRBD2 (5 bases). Trimming shortened V by 1 base and J by 0 bases, and 10 bases separated the two germline ends. The CDR3 spans 16 residues. In germline, CDR1 is SGDLS, CDR2 YYNGEE. The CDR3 sequence is CASSVLAPANTGELFF. The covered CDR3 bases are TGTGCCAGCAGCGTACTAGCTCCCGCGAACACCGGGGAG.

As for this clone: The CDR3 extends 3 residues past the end of the read, so its final part is completed from the germline J gene. The V call is TRBV5-1, the J call TRBJ2-3; 12 bases match TRBD2. V gave up 4 bases and J gave up 0 bases; unmatched junction bases: 15. CDR1 is SGHRS, CDR2 YFSETQ, per germline. This CDR3 has 20 amino acids. CDR3: CASSPLLAGGSPSSTDTQYF. CDR3 bases read: TGCGCCAGCAGCCCCCTCCTAGCGGGGGGGTCGCCCTCTAGCACAGATACG.

This clone was recorded at least ten times. Read sequence stops 3 residues before the CDR3 end, and the germline J gene provides the missing end. The gene calls are TRBV3-1 (or the pseudogene TRBV3-2) and TRBJ2-1, with 7 positions matching TRBD2. With V trimmed by 3 bases and J by 3 bases, 11 bases remained unmatched. Looked up from germline, CDR1 is LGHDT and CDR2 is YNNKEL (reference sequence). The CDR3 totals 17 residues. The chain's CDR3 is CASSQDGGSGLYNEQFF. The CDR3 DNA, read in part, is TGTGCCAGCAGCCAGGACGGGGGGAGCGGACTCTACAATGAG.

By sample share, this clone is medium-sized (0.01 to 0.1%). The read falls 3 residues short of the CDR3 end, and the missing part is taken from the germline J gene. This specimen includes other DNA sequences encoding the same CDR3. V usage is TRBV30 and J usage is TRBJ1-2; 12 nucleotides match TRBD1. This CDR3 is built from 14 residues. V shed 3 bases, J shed 7 bases, and the junction held 6 bases outside the gene matches. Germline CDR1 and CDR2: GTSNPN and SVGIG (reference sequence). The CDR3 DNA, read in part, is TGTGCCTGGAGGCCGGGACAGGGGGCTGGTGGC. Translation gives CAWRPGQGAGG. In full, the CDR3 reads CAWRPGQGAGGYTF.

By proportion, this clone is medium-sized. With the read ending 3 residues before the CDR3 end, the germline J gene is used to fill in that end. J is TRBJ1-5 and V is TRBV15; D might be TRBD1 (5 bases). The germline V and J ends were trimmed by 0 bases and 0 bases, with 9 bases remaining between them. The CDR3 spans 16 residues. The V gene's germline CDR1 is LNHNV and CDR2 YYDKDF (reference sequence). The sequenced part of the CDR3 DNA is TGTGCCACCAGCAGAGATCTGACAGATAGCAATCAGCCC. Its translation: CATSRDLTDSNQP. The whole CDR3 region reads CATSRDLTDSNQPQHF.

This clone has a count of ten or more. The CDR3 end falls 3 residues outside the read, so it is completed with the germline J gene. The chain links TRBV5-1 to TRBJ2-2; unclear D gene. The CDR3 spans 13 residues. Germline CDR1 is SGHRS and CDR2 is YFSETQ. Trimming removed 4 bases at V and 0 bases at J, with 4 bases between. CDR3 DNA, as far as it was read: TGCGCCAGCAGCCAGGCGAACACCGGGGAG. The encoded protein is CASSQANTGE. From start to end, the CDR3 is CASSQANTGELFF.

This clone was seen repeatedly, ten times or more. Incomplete CDR3 DNA: TGTGCCAGCAGCCGACAGGCCGTGCCGGATGAG. Translated, it gives CASSRQAVPDE. The whole CDR3 region reads CASSRQAVPDEQFF. The rearrangement uses TRBV3-1 (or the pseudogene TRBV3-2) and TRBJ2-1, with D possibly matching TRBD1 (6 bases). The observed sequence ends 3 residues before the CDR3 terminus, with the missing tail filled in from the germline J gene. The CDR3 totals 14 residues. V gave up 4 bases and J gave up 8 bases, with 15 bases separating them. The germline V gene encodes CDR1 LGHDT and CDR2 YNNKEL (reference sequence).

This clone came up many times. The CDR3 end is not reached by the read, which stops 3 residues before it; the germline J gene fills it in. J is TRBJ2-7 and V is TRBV7-7; D is possibly TRBD2 (6 bases). The CDR3 is 13 amino acids. V lost 1 base and J lost 6, with 10 bases in between. Germline-derived CDR1 and CDR2 are SSHAT and FNYEAQ (reference sequence). CDR3: CASSLGDFGEQYF. CDR3 bases read: TGTGCCAGCAGCTTAGGGGACTTCGGCGAG.

By share of the sample, this clone is medium-sized (0.01 to 0.1%). The read terminates 3 residues before the CDR3 end, so the remaining end is supplied by the germline J gene. The J gene is TRBJ2-7, the V gene TRBV14, with TRBD2 matching 8 bases. The CDR3 runs 16 residues. Germline V CDR1 and CDR2: SGHDN, FVKESK. V shed 0 bases and J 3 bases; nucleotides not matched to a gene: 7. CDR3 DNA (partial): TGTGCCAGCAGCCAAGATCAGTTAGCGGGATACTACGAG. Its protein product is CASSQDQLAGYYE. The CDR3 in full is CASSQDQLAGYYEQYF.

This clone was seen repeatedly, ten times or more. Sequencing ends 3 residues short of the CDR3 end; the germline J gene provides the rest. The chain recombines TRBV28 with TRBJ2-1, with TRBD1 matching 7 bases. The CDR3 has 13 residues. Losses at the gene ends were 6 bases for V and 5 bases for J; bases not matched to a gene: 4. The germline CDR1 and CDR2 sequences are MDHEN and SYDVKM. The CDR3 reads CASRTGTDNEQFF. The CDR3 DNA, read in part, is TGTGCCAGCAGAACCGGGACAGACAATGAG.

Within the sample, this clone is medium-sized. The CDR3 end lies 3 residues beyond the end of the read and is filled in from the germline J gene. V is TRBV18 and J is TRBJ2-1; D is perhaps TRBD2 (8 bases). Germline CDR1 reads KGHSH; CDR2 reads LQKENI. Trimming took off 3 bases at V and 6 bases at J, with 18 bases between the two ends. This CDR3 has 16 amino acids. The CDR3 loop reads CASSPRREGAANEQFF. The part of the CDR3 DNA that was read is TGTGCCAGCTCACCCCGCCGGGAGGGGGCGGCCAATGAG.

This clone was observed at least ten times. One end of the junction does not line up with germline, which may come from a read error. Read sequence stops 3 residues before the CDR3 end, and the germline J gene provides the missing end. The chain uses TRBV4-2 and TRBJ2-1, with 9 positions matching TRBD2. The CDR3 is 15 residues long. The germline gives CDR1 LGHNA, CDR2 YNFKEQ. The CDR3 here is CASSPGRGGRNEQFF. The part of the CDR3 DNA that was read is TGCGCCAGCAGCCCAGGGCGGGGGGGCCGCAATGAG.

This clone was counted ten times or more. Read data end 3 residues before the CDR3 end; the end is taken from the germline J gene. The rearrangement joins TRBV20-1 to TRBJ1-2; tentative D call: TRBD1 (6 bases). This CDR3 spans 13 amino acids. The germline V gene has CDR1 DFQATT and CDR2 SNEGSKA (reference sequence). V was clipped by 4 bases and J by 4 bases, with 13 bases between them. CDR3 loop: CSANRVEGYGYTF. CDR3 DNA, as far as it was read: TGCAGTGCTAACAGGGTTGAGGGCTATGGC.